These T cell receptor beta chains were read from a single sample in a study of response to subunit inactivated influenza vaccine. Via MiXCR, TCRdb re-called the RT-PCR reads, giving one row per CDR3 protein. Among 610,000 or so distinct CDR3 sequences listed, 12% to 15% were seen once. The sample in question was PBMCs from blood, obtained 11 to 12 days after vaccination. These receptors all come from a man in his fifties who received an inactivated influenza vaccine. CDR3s include the opening cysteine and the closing phenylalanine or tryptophan. D genes are given only for firm matches. The size field is filled for only some rows; it gives once, few, many or a size class.

j_gene: TRBJ2-6
abundance: .
len: 15
v_gene: TRBV7-2
d_gene: .
CDR3aa: CASSLVGYGANVLTF
CDR3nt: TGTGCCAGCAGCTTAGTAGGGTACGGGGCCAACGTCCTGACTTTC

j_gene: TRBJ1-4
abundance: .
len: 17
v_gene: TRBV4-1
d_gene: TRBD1
CDR3aa: CASSQPLLSRGLEKLFF
CDR3nt: TGCGCCAGCAGCCAACCCCTTCTGTCCAGGGGGCTTGAAAAACTGTTTTTT

j_gene: TRBJ2-3
abundance: .
len: 15
v_gene: TRBV21-1
d_gene: .
CDR3aa: CASSTAGGLSDTQYF
CDR3nt: TGTGCCAGCAGCACCGCGGGGGGGCTCTCAGATACGCAGTATTTT

j_gene: TRBJ1-4
abundance: .
len: 14
v_gene: TRBV20-1
d_gene: .
CDR3aa: CSARDFSRGEKLFF
CDR3nt: TGCAGTGCTAGAGACTTCAGCCGGGGAGAAAAACTGTTTTTT

j_gene: TRBJ2-3
abundance: few
len: 13
v_gene: TRBV7-9
d_gene: .
CDR3aa: CASSLIVTDTQYF
CDR3nt: TGTGCCAGCAGCTTAATAGTGACAGATACGCAGTATTTT

j_gene: TRBJ2-1
abundance: few
len: 15
v_gene: TRBV29-1
d_gene: TRBD2
CDR3aa: CSVVRGLAGVNEQFF
CDR3nt: TGCAGCGTTGTAAGGGGACTAGCGGGGGTGAATGAGCAGTTCTTC

j_gene: TRBJ2-5
abundance: few
len: 15
v_gene: TRBV5-1
d_gene: .
CDR3aa: CASSLEGTSQETQYF
CDR3nt: TGCGCCAGCAGCTTGGAAGGCACCTCCCAAGAGACCCAGTACTTC

j_gene: TRBJ1-2
abundance: many
len: 12
v_gene: TRBV30
d_gene: .
CDR3aa: CAWSTPNYGYTF
CDR3nt: TGTGCCTGGAGTACCCCCAACTATGGCTACACCTTC

j_gene: TRBJ2-7
abundance: .
len: 15
v_gene: TRBV9
d_gene: .
CDR3aa: CASSVDNPGSCEQYF
CDR3nt: TGTGCCAGCAGCGTAGACAATCCTGGCTCCTGCGAGCAGTACTTC

j_gene: TRBJ2-7
abundance: .
len: 17
v_gene: TRBV23-1
d_gene: TRBD1
CDR3aa: CASSQSPRDSLSYEQYF
CDR3nt: TGCGCCAGCAGTCAATCTCCCCGGGACAGCCTCTCCTACGAGCAGTACTTC

j_gene: TRBJ1-4
abundance: many
len: 14
v_gene: TRBV12-3/TRBV12-4
d_gene: .
CDR3aa: CASSSTTGSEKLFF
CDR3nt: TGTGCCAGCAGTTCGACCACAGGGAGTGAAAAACTGTTTTTT

j_gene: TRBJ1-2
abundance: .
len: 14
v_gene: TRBV19
d_gene: .
CDR3aa: CASSIPPGSRGYTF
CDR3nt: TGTGCCAGTAGTATACCCCCAGGGTCTCGTGGCTACACCTTC

j_gene: TRBJ2-1
abundance: few
len: 14
v_gene: TRBV6-5
d_gene: TRBD2
CDR3aa: CASSSGLVYNEQFF
CDR3nt: TGTGCCAGCAGTTCGGGACTAGTCTACAATGAGCAGTTCTTC

j_gene: TRBJ2-5
abundance: .
len: 13
v_gene: TRBV2
d_gene: .
CDR3aa: CASKLPGEETQYF
CDR3nt: TGTGCCAGCAAGCTCCCGGGGGAAGAGACCCAGTACTTC

j_gene: TRBJ2-7
abundance: few
len: 15
v_gene: TRBV6-5
d_gene: .
CDR3aa: CASSLGHQPSYEQYF
CDR3nt: TGTGCCAGCAGCTTAGGACACCAACCTTCCTACGAGCAGTACTTC

j_gene: TRBJ1-5
abundance: many
len: 13
v_gene: TRBV12-3/TRBV12-4
d_gene: .
CDR3aa: CASSLSRNQPQHF
CDR3nt: TGTGCCAGCAGTTTAAGCCGCAATCAGCCCCAGCATTTT

j_gene: TRBJ2-3
abundance: few
len: 12
v_gene: TRBV20-1
d_gene: TRBD1
CDR3aa: CSVRTGWDTQYF
CDR3nt: TGCAGTGTTCGGACAGGGTGGGATACGCAGTATTTT

j_gene: TRBJ1-6
abundance: few
len: 13
v_gene: TRBV30
d_gene: .
CDR3aa: CAWTPVGNSPLHF
CDR3nt: TGTGCCTGGACTCCGGTAGGAAATTCACCCCTCCACTTT

j_gene: TRBJ2-2
abundance: few
len: 17
v_gene: TRBV5-1
d_gene: TRBD2
CDR3aa: CASSWPASGLNTGELFF
CDR3nt: TGCGCCAGCAGCTGGCCAGCTAGCGGGTTGAACACCGGGGAGCTGTTTTTT

j_gene: TRBJ2-2
abundance: few
len: 15
v_gene: TRBV24-1
d_gene: .
CDR3aa: CATSDSRTVTGELFF
CDR3nt: TGTGCCACCAGTGACTCTCGGACCGTCACCGGGGAGCTGTTTTTT

j_gene: TRBJ2-5
abundance: once
len: 13
v_gene: TRBV15
d_gene: .
CDR3aa: CATSSSRGGTQYF
CDR3nt: TGTGCCACCAGCAGTAGTCGCGGAGGGACCCAGTACTTC

j_gene: TRBJ1-5
abundance: .
len: 16
v_gene: TRBV6-1
d_gene: .
CDR3aa: CASSPEGPDSNQPQHF
CDR3nt: TGTGCCAGCAGTCCGGAGGGACCCGATAGCAATCAGCCCCAGCATTTT

j_gene: TRBJ1-2
abundance: .
len: 15
v_gene: TRBV6-1
d_gene: .
CDR3aa: CASSDGEGGVGGYTF
CDR3nt: TGTGCCAGCAGTGACGGCGAGGGGGGGGTCGGTGGCTACACCTTC

j_gene: TRBJ2-7
abundance: .
len: 13
v_gene: TRBV29-1
d_gene: .
CDR3aa: CSVAPNRDYEQYF
CDR3nt: TGCAGCGTTGCCCCTAACAGGGATTACGAGCAGTACTTC

j_gene: TRBJ2-7
abundance: few
len: 18
v_gene: TRBV12-3/TRBV12-4
d_gene: TRBD1
CDR3aa: CASSLLAPGQGRSREQYF
CDR3nt: TGTGCCAGCAGTTTATTGGCTCCGGGACAGGGGCGGTCGCGCGAGCAGTACTTC

j_gene: TRBJ2-3
abundance: many
len: 16
v_gene: TRBV11-2
d_gene: TRBD1
CDR3aa: CASSSANRGPWDTQYF
CDR3nt: TGTGCCAGCAGCTCGGCGAACAGGGGTCCCTGGGATACGCAGTATTTT

j_gene: TRBJ2-1
abundance: few
len: 16
v_gene: TRBV12-3/TRBV12-4
d_gene: TRBD2
CDR3aa: CASSLAGSGRGNEQFF
CDR3nt: TGTGCCAGCAGTTTAGCGGGTAGCGGGAGAGGGAATGAGCAGTTCTTC

j_gene: TRBJ1-6
abundance: once
len: 14
v_gene: TRBV6-2/TRBV6-3
d_gene: .
CDR3aa: CASSTDGLWDPLHF
CDR3nt: TGTGCCAGCAGTACGGACGGACTGTGGGATCCCCTCCACTTT

j_gene: TRBJ2-1
abundance: .
len: 21
v_gene: TRBV11-3
d_gene: TRBD2
CDR3aa: CASSSGGRNAIKFPSYNEQFF
CDR3nt: TGTGCCAGCAGCTCGGGAGGGAGGAACGCTATAAAGTTCCCATCCTACAATGAGCAGTTCTTC

j_gene: TRBJ2-7
abundance: few
len: 18
v_gene: TRBV11-2
d_gene: TRBD2
CDR3aa: CASSRVGTSGRKAYEQYF
CDR3nt: TGTGCCAGCAGCAGAGTCGGGACTAGCGGGAGGAAGGCCTACGAGCAGTACTTC

j_gene: TRBJ2-1
abundance: few
len: 11
v_gene: TRBV20-1
d_gene: .
CDR3aa: CSGQLENEQFF
CDR3nt: TGCAGTGGCCAGCTAGAGAATGAGCAGTTCTTC

j_gene: TRBJ1-2
abundance: many
len: 14
v_gene: TRBV7-2
d_gene: TRBD1
CDR3aa: CASSLDDRVGGYTF
CDR3nt: TGTGCCAGCAGCTTAGACGACAGGGTGGGCGGCTACACCTTC

j_gene: TRBJ2-3
abundance: few
len: 14
v_gene: TRBV4-3
d_gene: .
CDR3aa: CASSQELESDTQYF
CDR3nt: TGCGCCAGCAGCCAAGAACTAGAGTCAGATACGCAGTATTTT

j_gene: TRBJ2-3
abundance: .
len: 13
v_gene: TRBV6-1
d_gene: .
CDR3aa: CATSDGPTDTQYF
CDR3nt: TGTGCCACCAGTGATGGACCTACAGATACGCAGTATTTT

j_gene: TRBJ2-1
abundance: few
len: 17
v_gene: TRBV7-6
d_gene: TRBD1
CDR3aa: CASSLALRGRTYNEQFF
CDR3nt: TGTGCCAGCAGCTTAGCGCTCAGGGGGAGAACCTACAATGAGCAGTTCTTC

j_gene: TRBJ1-2
abundance: .
len: 16
v_gene: TRBV27
d_gene: TRBD1
CDR3aa: CASSFVGTGILDGYTF
CDR3nt: TGTGCCAGCAGTTTCGTCGGGACAGGGATTTTGGATGGCTACACCTTC

j_gene: TRBJ2-1
abundance: few
len: 13
v_gene: TRBV20-1
d_gene: TRBD2
CDR3aa: CSATSGSFYEQFF
CDR3nt: TGCAGTGCTACTAGCGGGAGTTTCTATGAGCAGTTCTTC

j_gene: TRBJ2-7
abundance: .
len: 20
v_gene: TRBV28
d_gene: .
CDR3aa: CASRRRHSRGRLSLSYEQYF
CDR3nt: TGTGCCAGCAGACGTAGGCATTCGCGGGGCAGGCTTTCTCTTTCCTACGAGCAGTACTTC

j_gene: TRBJ2-1
abundance: few
len: 16
v_gene: TRBV20-1
d_gene: .
CDR3aa: CSAREIGGLSYNEQFF
CDR3nt: TGCAGTGCTAGAGAGATCGGGGGATTAAGCTACAATGAGCAGTTCTTC

j_gene: TRBJ2-7
abundance: .
len: 10
v_gene: TRBV6-2/TRBV6-3
d_gene: .
CDR3aa: CASGYNEQYF
CDR3nt: TGTGCCAGCGGGTATAACGAGCAGTACTTC

j_gene: TRBJ2-7
abundance: few
len: 15
v_gene: TRBV12-3/TRBV12-4
d_gene: .
CDR3aa: CASSLSSTGTYEQYF
CDR3nt: TGTGCCAGCAGTTTATCCTCAACCGGCACCTACGAGCAGTACTTC

j_gene: TRBJ1-2
abundance: few
len: 14
v_gene: TRBV12-3/TRBV12-4
d_gene: .
CDR3aa: CATRGGEDHYGYTF
CDR3nt: TGTGCCACTCGGGGAGGGGAGGACCACTATGGCTACACCTTC

j_gene: TRBJ1-4
abundance: few
len: 15
v_gene: TRBV11-2
d_gene: .
CDR3aa: CASSSRTGLGEKLFF
CDR3nt: TGTGCCAGCAGCTCCCGCACAGGGCTGGGGGAAAAACTGTTTTTT

j_gene: TRBJ2-5
abundance: .
len: 15
v_gene: TRBV7-2
d_gene: TRBD1
CDR3aa: CASSSVLGQGGTQYF
CDR3nt: TGTGCCAGCAGCTCTGTATTGGGACAGGGTGGGACCCAGTACTTC

j_gene: TRBJ2-5
abundance: few
len: 13
v_gene: TRBV5-1
d_gene: .
CDR3aa: CASSLNGRETQYF
CDR3nt: TGCGCCAGCAGCTTGAATGGGCGGGAGACCCAGTACTTC